Below, 19 T cell receptor beta chains from the same sample are listed, as sequenced in a study of blood T cell repertoires in COVID-19. Libraries were prepared by immunoSEQ multiplex PCR; TCRdb keeps only in-frame clonotypes and omits some of them. The sample consists of about 92,000 clones, about nine tenths of them appearing once. The specimen was peripheral blood. The receptor set was obtained from a human donor with active COVID-19. The donor label of this sample is uncertain.

This sequence joins TRBV9 and TRBJ1-5, with 10 bases matching TRBD1. This CDR3 has 14 amino acids. Looked up from germline, CDR1 is SGDLS and CDR2 is YYNGEE. J was trimmed by 9 bases and V by 4 bases; bases with no gene match: 7. Here the CDR3 reads CASSSGTGVRPQHF. CDR3 sequence (DNA): TGTGCCAGCAGCTCCGGGACAGGGGTCAGGCCCCAGCATTTT.

The rearrangement links TRBV11-2 to TRBJ1-2; a weak D match, TRBD1 (6 bases). There are 18 residues in the CDR3. The V end was cut by 4 bases, the J end by 2 bases, with 23 bases between. CDR1 and CDR2 (germline): SGHAT, FQNNGV. CDR3 amino acids: CASSSLAGGALFNYGYTF. CDR3 nucleotide sequence: TGTGCCAGCAGCTCCCTAGCGGGGGGCGCGTTGTTCAACTATGGCTACACCTTC. Full variable domain (outside the CDR3, taken from reference TRBV11-2 and TRBJ1-2): EAGVAQSPRYKIIEKRQSVAFWCNPISGHATLYWYQQILGQGPKLLIQFQNNGVVDDSQLPKDRFSAERLKGVDSTLKIQPAKLEDSAVYLCASSSLAGGALFNYGYTFGSGTRLTVV.

The V gene is TRBV18, the J gene TRBJ2-3, with TRBD2 as a possible D gene (6 bases). CDR1 is KGHSH and CDR2 is LQKENI in the germline V gene. CDR3 size: 17 residues. With 4 bases removed from V and 5 bases from J, the gap between germline ends came to 22 bases. As DNA, the CDR3 is TGTGCCAGCTCACTGACGCCCAGAGGAGGGGCCGGAGATACGCAGTATTTT. It specifies CASSLTPRGGAGDTQYF.

The V call is TRBV19, the J call TRBJ1-5, with a tentative D call TRBD1 (6 bases). The CDR3 is 15 residues long. V was clipped by 3 bases and J by 2 bases, with 11 bases between them. Germline V gene data show CDR1 as LNHDA and CDR2 as SQIVND (reference sequence). This CDR3 is CASSMSQGGNQPQHF. The CDR3 DNA reads TGTGCCAGTAGTATGTCACAGGGAGGCAATCAGCCCCAGCATTTT.

The rearrangement joins TRBV2 to TRBJ1-1; possible D gene TRBD1, 5 bases. Per germline, CDR1 SNHLY and CDR2 FYNNEI. The CDR3 length is 15 residues. V gave up 7 bases and J gave up 1 base, with 16 bases separating them. CDR3 protein: CASTLGGVTNTEAFF. The CDR3 nucleotides read TGTGCCAGCACCCTGGGGGGGGTAACGAACACTGAAGCTTTCTTT. The full variable domain, in which reference TRBV2 and TRBJ1-1 provide the parts outside the CDR3, is EPEVTQTPSHQVTQMGQEVILRCVPISNHLYFYWYRQILGQKVEFLVSFYNNEISEKSEIFDDQFSVERPDGSNFTLKIRSTKLEDSAMYFCASTLGGVTNTEAFFGQGTRLTVV.

The genes are TRBV2 and TRBJ2-7, with 7 bases lining up with TRBD1. The germline gives CDR1 SNHLY, CDR2 FYNNEI. The CDR3 extends over 15 amino acids. The V gene end was trimmed by 2 bases and the J gene end by 5 bases; junction bases not matched to a gene: 9. CDR3 DNA: TGTGCCAGCAGTGAAAGAGGGGGCTTTACCCACGAGCAGTACTTC. Translated: CASSERGGFTHEQYF.

J is TRBJ2-1 and V is TRBV11-3; 12 bases are a match to TRBD2. Looked up from germline, CDR1 is SGHNT and CDR2 is YENEEA. There are 17 residues in the CDR3. Unmatched junction bases numbered 3, after V lost 0 bases and J lost 3 bases. CDR3 sequence (DNA): TGTGCCAGCAGCTTAGATCCGACTAGCGGGGGCTACAATGAGCAGTTCTTC. Its translation is CASSLDPTSGGYNEQFF.

The DNA for the CDR3 is TGCGCCAGCAGCTTGGGCAGGGTTAGCTCCTACGAGCAGTACTTC. Its protein product is CASSLGRVSSYEQYF. The genes are TRBV5-1 and TRBJ2-7, with a possible D match to TRBD1 (5 bases). Germline V gene lookup returns CDR1 SGHRS and CDR2 YFSETQ. The V end lost 0 bases, the J end lost 0 bases, and 10 bases lay between the germline ends. This CDR3 region has 15 residues. Drawing the rest from reference TRBV5-1 and TRBJ2-7, the complete variable domain is KAGVTQTPRYLIKTRGQQVTLSCSPISGHRSVSWYQQTPGQGLQFLFEYFSETQRNKGNFPGRFSGRQFSNSRSEMNVSTLELGDSALYLCASSLGRVSSYEQYFGPGTRLTVT.

The chain uses TRBV11-2 and TRBJ2-1, with 9 bases lining up with TRBD1. The ends lost 5 bases at V and 2 bases at J; junction bases unmatched: 7. In germline, CDR1 is SGHAT, CDR2 FQNNGV. This CDR3 region has 16 residues. The CDR3 DNA sequence: TGTGCCAGCAGCCAAATAACAGGGGGCGCCTACAATGAGCAGTTCTTC. This encodes CASSQITGGAYNEQFF.

This chain uses TRBV4-1 with TRBJ2-3; no clear D. There are 14 residues in the CDR3. The V and J ends lost 3 bases and 2 bases respectively, with 9 bases between them. The germline V gene has CDR1 MGHRA and CDR2 YSYEKL. The CDR3 region is CASSHEPPTDTQYF. DNA for the CDR3: TGCGCCAGCAGCCATGAGCCTCCCACAGATACGCAGTATTTT.

The CDR3 spells CASSQILTDQPQHF. The CDR3 DNA is TGCGCCAGCAGCCAGATTCTAACCGATCAGCCCCAGCATTTT. The genes are TRBV4-1 and TRBJ1-5; unclear D gene. Trimming shortened V by 3 bases and J by 5 bases, and 11 bases separated the two germline ends. The germline V gene has CDR1 MGHRA and CDR2 YSYEKL. The CDR3 runs 14 residues.

The chain employs TRBV28 and TRBJ2-4, with a tentative D call TRBD1 (6 bases). Germline V lookup: CDR1 MDHEN, CDR2 SYDVKM. V lost 5 bases and J 0 bases, leaving 8 bases between the germline ends. This CDR3 region has 14 residues. CDR3 nucleotide sequence: TGTGCCAGCAGTAGCAGGGGAGCCAAAAACATTCAGTACTTC. It yields the protein CASSSRGAKNIQYF.

This clone was detected a few times. The chain is built from TRBV2 and TRBJ2-7; 9 bases are a match to TRBD1. The CDR3 is 18 residues long. The junction had 21 bases not matched to a gene; V was cut back by 6 bases and J by 6 bases. The germline V gene has CDR1 SNHLY and CDR2 FYNNEI. The CDR3 reads CASRPSTGQGHAGSEQYF. As DNA, the CDR3 is TGTGCCAGCAGACCTTCAACGGGACAGGGACACGCGGGATCCGAGCAGTACTTC.

This chain connects TRBV7-9 to TRBJ1-2, with 9 bases lining up with TRBD1. Germline V gives CDR1 SEHNR, CDR2 FQNEAQ (reference sequence). The ends lost 1 base at V and 3 bases at J; junction bases unmatched: 3. This CDR3 is built from 15 residues. For the CDR3, the DNA is TGTGCCAGCAGCTTAGGGGGACAGGGTGACTATGGCTACACCTTC. This translates into CASSLGGQGDYGYTF.

The sample holds a few counts of this clone. This rearrangement joins TRBV19 to TRBJ1-2, with TRBD1 identical over 8 bases. The ends lost 5 bases at V and 7 bases at J; junction bases unmatched: 12. The CDR3 loop spans 15 amino acids. CDR1 is LNHDA, CDR2 SQIVND, per germline (reference sequence). The CDR3 protein is CASSDGSAGGFGYTF. CDR3 in DNA: TGTGCCAGTAGTGATGGCTCGGCAGGGGGCTTTGGCTACACCTTC.

The rearrangement links TRBV6-2 or TRBV6-3 to TRBJ2-7, with 8 bases lining up with TRBD1. The V gene end was trimmed by 0 bases and the J gene end by 2 bases; junction bases not matched to a gene: 21. The CDR3 consists of 21 residues. Germline V CDR1 and CDR2: MNHEY, SVGEGT. The CDR3 region has the DNA TGTGCCAGCAGTTACTCAGTTGAGGACAGGGAGTCAACTTCCTTCACCTACGAGCAGTACTTC. Translated, it gives CASSYSVEDRESTSFTYEQYF.

The chain recombines TRBV7-3 with TRBJ2-2; 15 nucleotides agree with TRBD2. The V gene's germline CDR1 is SGHTA and CDR2 FQGTGA. The trim removed 2 bases at V and 0 bases at J, leaving 4 bases unmatched. The CDR3 length is 19 residues. CDR3 sequence reads: CASSLRGLAGGSNTGELFF. CDR3 DNA sequence: TGTGCCAGCAGCTTACGGGGACTAGCGGGGGGTTCGAACACCGGGGAGCTGTTTTTT.

The CDR3 spells CASSLTPGNRVDGYTF. As DNA, the CDR3 is TGTGCCAGCAGCCTCACCCCTGGAAACAGGGTTGATGGCTACACCTTC. J is TRBJ1-2 and V is TRBV7-6; possibly TRBD1 for D (6 bases). CDR1 is SGHVS and CDR2 is FNYEAQ in the germline V gene. This CDR3 has 16 amino acids. V lost 5 bases and J lost 6, with 22 bases in between.

The chain has TRBV27 and TRBJ2-3; TRBD2 might be the D (7 bases). The CDR3 runs to 15 residues. The V and J ends lost 0 bases and 4 bases respectively, with 11 bases between them. The germline V gene encodes CDR1 MNHEY and CDR2 SMNVEV (reference sequence). CDR3 region: CASSLSGGAPDTQYF. CDR3 nucleotide sequence: TGTGCCAGCAGTTTATCGGGGGGGGCGCCAGATACGCAGTATTTT.